Presented here are 14 T cell receptor beta chains from one specimen sequenced in a study of T cell changes during pregnancy in multiple sclerosis. TCRdb's table, derived via immunoSEQ multiplex PCR, lists solely in-frame clones and lacks some. The table shows tens of thousands of clones, with around 90% occurring only once. The sample here was CD4+ T cells from peripheral blood mononuclear cells, taken in the second trimester of pregnancy. These receptors came from a female donor with multiple sclerosis, enrolled in a pregnancy study.

The V call is TRBV2, the J call TRBJ1-5, with 7 bases lining up with TRBD1. The CDR3 length is 13 residues. The germline V gene has CDR1 SNHLY and CDR2 FYNNEI. V was pared by 8 bases and J by 4 bases, with 5 bases of the junction left unmatched. The CDR3 sequence: CASEDRRNQPQHF. The CDR3 DNA reads as TGTGCCAGCGAGGACAGGCGGAATCAGCCCCAGCATTTT.

The chain has TRBV5-4 and TRBJ2-7, with no clear D. Germline CDR1 and CDR2: SGHNT and YYREEE (reference sequence). Trimming left V 5 bases short and J 2 bases short, with 11 bases between. The CDR3 has 13 residues. The CDR3 region has the DNA TGTGCCAGCAGTCAGCCTAGTCCCTACGAGCAGTACTTC. Translating it yields CASSQPSPYEQYF.

This chain uses TRBV19 with TRBJ2-5; TRBD2 aligns across 9 bases. V lost 0 bases to trimming and J lost 4 bases; unmatched junction nucleotides: 6. Germline V gene data show CDR1 as LNHDA and CDR2 as SQIVND (reference sequence). The CDR3 has 16 amino acids. The CDR3 loop is CASSIEGGRARETQYF. The CDR3 DNA reads TGTGCCAGTAGTATAGAAGGCGGGAGGGCCAGAGAGACCCAGTACTTC.

This clone showed up just a few times. This chain links TRBV5-4 with TRBJ1-2; tentative D call: TRBD1 (6 bases). The germline CDR1 and CDR2 sequences are SGHNT and YYREEE (reference sequence). The V gene lost 4 bases and the J gene lost 6 bases, with 16 bases spanning the gap. The CDR3 contains 14 residues. The CDR3: CASSVDRMGHGYTF. DNA for the CDR3: TGTGCCAGCAGCGTGGACAGAATGGGGCATGGCTACACCTTC.

The chain has TRBV19 and TRBJ1-1, with D possibly matching TRBD1 (5 bases). Trimming removed 9 bases from V and 0 bases from J, with 14 bases in between. The germline V gene has CDR1 LNHDA and CDR2 SQIVND (reference sequence). The length of the CDR3 is 14 residues. This CDR3 is CASRGMTVNTEAFF. The DNA for the CDR3 is TGTGCCAGCAGAGGAATGACAGTGAACACTGAAGCTTTCTTT.

The V call is TRBV4-3, the J call TRBJ2-1; 9 bases match TRBD2. Germline V gene sequence: CDR1 LGHNA, CDR2 YSLEER. The CDR3 sequence is 17 residues long. The ends lost 1 base at V and 3 bases at J; junction bases unmatched: 7. Written as DNA, the CDR3 is TGCGCCAGCAGCCAAGTTCGGGCTAGCGGGATCTACAATGAGCAGTTCTTC. It encodes CASSQVRASGIYNEQFF.

The chain employs TRBV19 and TRBJ2-1; D remains ambiguous. The V gene lost 6 bases and the J gene lost 0 bases, with 15 bases spanning the gap. The CDR3 covers 16 residues. Germline V lookup: CDR1 LNHDA, CDR2 SQIVND (reference sequence). The CDR3 here is CASRPDFGSSYNEQFF. The CDR3 coding sequence is TGTGCCAGTAGACCAGACTTTGGCAGCTCCTACAATGAGCAGTTCTTC.

V is TRBV4-1 and J is TRBJ1-2; D not resolved. CDR3 length: 13 amino acids. The germline CDR1 and CDR2 sequences are MGHRA and YSYEKL. Trimming left V 0 bases short and J 12 bases short, with 14 bases between. The CDR3 sequence is CASSQDGSDADTF. The CDR3 DNA sequence: TGCGCCAGCAGCCAAGATGGCAGTGACGCGGACACCTTC.

The chain is built from TRBV10-3 and TRBJ2-7, with 10 bases matching TRBD2. CDR1 ENHRY and CDR2 SYGVKD come from the germline V gene. Trimming removed 8 bases from V and 3 bases from J; junction bases left unmatched: 16. This CDR3 is 17 amino acids long. The CDR3: CAISSGEREGLFYEQYF. DNA for the CDR3: TGTGCCATCTCGTCTGGGGAGCGGGAGGGACTCTTCTACGAGCAGTACTTC.

The chain has TRBV4-3 and TRBJ1-2, with TRBD1 identical over 7 bases. The CDR3 has 16 amino acids. Germline V CDR1 and CDR2: LGHNA, YSLEER. The trim removed 2 bases at V and 1 base at J, leaving 7 bases unmatched. For the CDR3, the DNA is TGCGCCAGCAGCCAAAACAGGGGCGGAGGTAACTATGGCTACACCTTC. It is translated as CASSQNRGGGNYGYTF.

This clone has just one count. The chain uses TRBV7-8 and TRBJ1-1; a weak D match, TRBD1 (5 bases). The germline CDR1 and CDR2 sequences are SGHVS and FQNEAQ. This CDR3 is built from 14 residues. V lost 6 bases, J lost 3 bases, and 14 bases lay in between. CDR3 in amino acids: CASRVGRGDTEAFF. The DNA of the CDR3 is TGTGCCAGCAGGGTCGGGCGGGGGGACACTGAAGCTTTCTTT.

The chain employs TRBV9 and TRBJ2-3; no reliable D call. Looked up from germline, CDR1 is SGDLS and CDR2 is YYNGEE. This CDR3 region has 14 residues. The V end was cut by 3 bases, the J end by 6 bases, with 14 bases between. The CDR3 is CASSALFAGDTQYF. CDR3 sequence (DNA): TGTGCCAGCAGCGCGCTCTTTGCCGGGGATACGCAGTATTTT.

The chain combines TRBV30 with TRBJ1-4; D unresolved. The length of the CDR3 is 12 residues. Trimming pared 0 bases from V and 6 bases from J, leaving 5 bases between. Germline V gene sequence: CDR1 GTSNPN, CDR2 SVGIG (reference sequence). CDR3 protein: CAWSVLHEKLFF. CDR3 sequence (DNA): TGTGCCTGGAGTGTTCTACATGAAAAACTGTTTTTT.

This clone was seen just once. V gene TRBV4-1 combines with J gene TRBJ2-5; D might be TRBD2 (6 bases). CDR1 is MGHRA and CDR2 is YSYEKL in the germline V gene. V was trimmed by 8 bases and J by 5 bases, leaving 18 bases between them. There are 14 residues in the CDR3. The CDR3 sequence is CASGFVAAGETQYF. CDR3 bases: TGCGCCAGCGGATTCGTAGCGGCCGGGGAGACCCAGTACTTC.